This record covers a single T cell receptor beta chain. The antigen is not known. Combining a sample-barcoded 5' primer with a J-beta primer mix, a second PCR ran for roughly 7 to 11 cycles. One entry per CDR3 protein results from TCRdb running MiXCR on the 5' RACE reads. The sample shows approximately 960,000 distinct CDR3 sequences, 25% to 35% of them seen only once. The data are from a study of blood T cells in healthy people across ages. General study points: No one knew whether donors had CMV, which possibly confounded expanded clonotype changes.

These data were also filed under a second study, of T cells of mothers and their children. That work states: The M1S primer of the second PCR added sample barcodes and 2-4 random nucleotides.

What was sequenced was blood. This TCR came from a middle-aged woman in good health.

This chain's CDR3 is CASSLAGTPNSPLHF. DNA for the CDR3: TGTGCCAGCAGCTTGGCCGGCACACCAAATTCACCCCTCCACTTT. The chain carries TRBV5-4 and TRBJ1-6, with D uncertain. The CDR3 extends over 15 amino acids. V lost 0 bases and J lost 7, with 11 bases in between. Germline loops: CDR1 SGHNT, CDR2 YYREEE (reference sequence).